Here is one TCR beta chain with its context. What it binds is unknown. The data stem from a study of shared clonotypes between healthy human individuals. V lost 0 bases to trimming and J lost 4 bases, with 17 bases between them. CDR3 length: 17 residues. Germline V gene sequence: CDR1 LNHNV, CDR2 YYDKDF (reference sequence). Over several immunoSEQ plates, each subset's genomic DNA was distributed in even portions. Sequenced by immunoSEQ multiplex PCR; TCRdb stores in-frame clones only, minus some. The profile shows over 1.5 million clones, 98% of them singletons. Study observations and caveats: The sole specimen, blood, was sampled, and tissue repertoires likely differ.

This rearrangement joins TRBV15 to TRBJ2-3; D possibly matches TRBD1 or TRBD2 (5 bases each). The source material was naive CD4+ T cells sorted from blood. The subset was: CD45RA+ positively selected. The receptor was isolated from a man aged 25 to 40 in good health. DNA for the CDR3: TGTGCCACCAGCAGAGATCGGGGCGTCCCCCAGGCAGATACGCAGTATTTT. Amino acids: CATSRDRGVPQADTQYF. Full variable domain (missing parts from reference TRBV15 and TRBJ2-3): DAMVIQNPRYQVTQFGKPVTLSCSQTLNHNVMYWYQQKSSQAPKLLFHYYDKDFNNEADTPDNFQSRRPNTSFCFLDIRSPGLGDTAMYLCATSRDRGVPQADTQYFGPGTRLTVL.